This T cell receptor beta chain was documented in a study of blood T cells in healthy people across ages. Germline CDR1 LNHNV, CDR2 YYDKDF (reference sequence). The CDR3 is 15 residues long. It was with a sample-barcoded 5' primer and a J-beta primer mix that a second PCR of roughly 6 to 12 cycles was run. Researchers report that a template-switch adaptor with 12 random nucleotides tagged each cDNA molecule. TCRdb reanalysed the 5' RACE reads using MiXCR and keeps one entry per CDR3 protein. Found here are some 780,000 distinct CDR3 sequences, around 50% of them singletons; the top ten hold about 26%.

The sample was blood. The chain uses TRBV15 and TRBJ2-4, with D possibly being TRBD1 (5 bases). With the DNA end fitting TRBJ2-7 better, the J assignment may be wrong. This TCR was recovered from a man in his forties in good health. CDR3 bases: TGTGCCACCAGCAGAGATCGTCCAGGGCAGCACGAGCAGTACTTC. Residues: CATSRDRPGQHEQYF.